One sample yielded the 26 T cell receptor beta chains listed below, sequenced in a study of T-cell memory formation after mild COVID-19. From the 5' RACE reads, TCRdb called clonotypes with MiXCR, one entry per CDR3 protein. The sample lists just under 550,000 distinct CDR3 sequences, just over 20% occurring once. Sequencing was done on a sample of PBMCs or a T cell subset sorted from them (not recorded which). The receptors stem from an adult woman who had mild COVID-19 (a few samples of this study predate the infection). Cell type and time point are not known.

This rearrangement joins TRBV6-2 or TRBV6-3 to TRBJ2-1; D tentatively reads TRBD1 or TRBD2 (7 bases each). Deletions cut 4 bases from V and 10 bases from J, with 23 bases between. CDR1 is MNHEY, CDR2 SVGEGT, per germline. The CDR3 sequence is 16 residues long. Here the CDR3 reads CASSSGGRGARREQFF. Here the CDR3 DNA reads TGTGCCAGCAGTTCAGGGGGGAGGGGAGCCCGCAGAGAGCAGTTCTTC.

This clonotype was picked up many times. This chain connects TRBV5-1 to TRBJ1-2, with TRBD1 matching over 8 bases. CDR1 and CDR2 (germline): SGHRS, YFSETQ. After removal of 4 bases from V and 6 bases from J, the junction contained 8 bases not matched to a gene. CDR3 length: 14 amino acids. CDR3 coding DNA: TGCGCCAGCAGCCCCTCGGGACAGGACGATGGCTACACCTTC. Residues: CASSPSGQDDGYTF. Using reference TRBV5-1 and TRBJ1-2 for the parts outside the CDR3, the full variable domain is KAGVTQTPRYLIKTRGQQVTLSCSPISGHRSVSWYQQTPGQGLQFLFEYFSETQRNKGNFPGRFSGRQFSNSRSEMNVSTLELGDSALYLCASSPSGQDDGYTFGSGTRLTVV.

The V and J genes are TRBV12-3 or TRBV12-4 and TRBJ2-7; D may be TRBD1 (5 bases). The CDR3 contains 16 residues. V was clipped by 0 bases and J by 5 bases, with 17 bases between them. The CDR3 nucleotides read TGTGCCAGCAGTTTAGCTGGCCCAGGGCCTCCTAACGAGCAGTACTTC. Its protein is CASSLAGPGPPNEQYF.

This clonotype has only a few counts. V usage is TRBV24-1 and J usage is TRBJ2-5; D unresolved. This CDR3 has 13 amino acids. Germline V gives CDR1 KGHDR, CDR2 SFDVKD. Deletions cut 2 bases from V and 6 bases from J, with 9 bases between. CDR3 protein: CATSDWARQTQYF. The CDR3 DNA sequence: TGTGCCACCAGTGATTGGGCCAGACAGACCCAGTACTTC.

This clonotype occurred a few times. This rearrangement joins TRBV5-1 to TRBJ2-1; 14 bases match TRBD2. Germline-derived CDR1 and CDR2 are SGHRS and YFSETQ. This CDR3 has 14 residues. J lost 15 bases, V lost 3 bases, and 8 bases had no gene match. The CDR3 protein is CASSSGLAGERWFF. Here the CDR3 DNA reads TGCGCCAGCAGCTCGGGACTAGCGGGGGAACGCTGGTTCTTC.

The table lists this clonotype with a few counts. The chain joins TRBV5-6 to TRBJ2-7; 8 bases fit TRBD1. This CDR3 comprises 16 residues. CDR1 SGHDT and CDR2 YYEEEE come from the germline V gene. The ends lost 0 bases at V and 3 bases at J; junction bases unmatched: 8. As DNA, the CDR3 is TGTGCCAGCAGCTTGGGGACCGGGACAGGAGTCTACGAGCAGTACTTC. Translated: CASSLGTGTGVYEQYF.

This clonotype was found many times. This chain joins TRBV20-1 and TRBJ2-1, with 11 bases fitting TRBD1. The length of the CDR3 is 16 residues. Germline CDR1 is DFQATT and CDR2 is SNEGSKA (reference sequence). The V segment lost 4 bases and the J segment 6 bases; nucleotides outside the gene matches: 11. The CDR3 region is CSAKRDRGKKGNEQFF. The CDR3 DNA reads as TGCAGTGCTAAGCGGGACAGGGGGAAGAAGGGCAATGAGCAGTTCTTC.

This clonotype was seen a handful of times. The chain employs TRBV5-1 and TRBJ2-7, with D unresolved. CDR3 size: 15 residues. Between the trimmed V and J ends, which lost 0 bases and 1 base, there was a span of 11 bases. CDR1 is SGHRS, CDR2 YFSETQ, per germline. The CDR3 sequence: CASSLVAQLSYEQYF. In DNA form, the CDR3 reads TGCGCCAGCAGCTTGGTGGCACAACTTTCCTACGAGCAGTACTTC. Based on the CDR3 plus reference TRBV5-1 and TRBJ2-7, the full variable domain is KAGVTQTPRYLIKTRGQQVTLSCSPISGHRSVSWYQQTPGQGLQFLFEYFSETQRNKGNFPGRFSGRQFSNSRSEMNVSTLELGDSALYLCASSLVAQLSYEQYFGPGTRLTVT.

The chain links TRBV23-1 to TRBJ2-5; 7 bases match TRBD2. TRBV23-1 is designated an ORF whose function remains uncertain. Unmatched junction bases numbered 21, after V lost 0 bases and J lost 2 bases. This CDR3 is built from 21 residues. In nucleotides, the CDR3 is TGCGCCAGCAGTCAATCTCAAGGCGGGGGAGACCCTAGTCCCTTTCAAGAGACCCAGTACTTC. Translated, it gives CASSQSQGGGDPSPFQETQYF.

V usage is TRBV7-9 and J usage is TRBJ1-5; TRBD1 agrees at 7 bases. Germline trimming cut 2 bases from V and 3 bases from J; bases unmatched to any gene: 10. In germline, CDR1 is SEHNR, CDR2 FQNEAQ (reference sequence). The CDR3 is 17 amino acids. The CDR3 loop is CASSLWEGAEDNQPQHF. CDR3 coding DNA: TGTGCCAGCAGCTTATGGGAGGGGGCCGAGGACAATCAGCCCCAGCATTTT.

About this clonotype: Compared with germline, one end of the junction differs, possibly owing to a read error. The CDR3 loop is CASSSQSPDSYHF. CDR3 nucleotides: TGTGCCAGCAGTTCCCAATCTCCGGACAGTTATCATTTC. The chain couples TRBV6-2 or TRBV6-3 to TRBJ2-7; possibly TRBD1 for D (6 bases). The germline V gene has CDR1 MNHEY and CDR2 SVGEGT. This CDR3 spans 13 amino acids.

The chain couples TRBV20-1 to TRBJ1-2; D uncertain. Germline V gene sequence: CDR1 DFQATT, CDR2 SNEGSKA (reference sequence). Trimming cost V 3 bases and J 2 bases, with 7 bases left between them. The CDR3 is 12 residues long. Written as DNA, the CDR3 is TGCAGTGCTAGCGGCCAGAACTATGGCTACACCTTC. Translating gives CSASGQNYGYTF.

In this sample, this clonotype turned up a few times. This chain connects TRBV27 to TRBJ2-7; possibly TRBD2 for D (6 bases). V lost 6 bases to trimming and J lost 2 bases, with 17 bases between them. The CDR3 is made up of 15 amino acids. The germline V gene has CDR1 MNHEY and CDR2 SMNVEV (reference sequence). The CDR3 sequence: CASSPFSRGTYEQYF. The DNA for the CDR3 is TGTGCCAGCAGCCCTTTTAGTCGCGGGACCTACGAGCAGTACTTC.

This clonotype has only a few counts. The J gene is TRBJ2-1, the V gene TRBV21-1; TRBD2 is taken as the D call from the table, unchecked against the DNA. TRBV21-1 is marked as a pseudogene. CDR3 length equals 13 residues. The CDR3 is CASSKGGGNEQFF. The CDR3 DNA is TGTGCCAGCAGCAAGGGGGGAGGCAATGAGCAGTTCTTC.

This clonotype appeared a single time. This rearrangement joins TRBV11-2 to TRBJ1-6; a weak D match, TRBD1 (5 bases). There are 17 residues in the CDR3. CDR1 is SGHAT and CDR2 is FQNNGV in the germline V gene. The V gene lost 0 bases and the J gene lost 5 bases, with 14 bases spanning the gap. The CDR3 reads CASSLDRWGRNNSPLHF. The CDR3 DNA follows: TGTGCCAGCAGCTTAGATCGTTGGGGCAGAAATAATTCACCCCTCCACTTT.

V and J are TRBV4-3 and TRBJ2-2; no firm D call. V shed 0 bases and J shed 5 bases, with 7 bases lying between them. The CDR3 extends over 14 amino acids. The germline gives CDR1 LGHNA, CDR2 YSLEER. The CDR3 protein is CASSQDYGTGELFF. The CDR3 DNA is TGCGCCAGCAGCCAAGATTACGGAACCGGGGAGCTGTTTTTT.

This clonotype was counted only a few times. One junction end does not reproduce the germline sequence, and a read error may be involved. V usage is TRBV4-1 and J usage is TRBJ2-2, with D possibly being TRBD2 (6 bases). The CDR3 runs to 13 residues. Germline lookup yields CDR1 MGHRA and CDR2 YSYEKL. CDR3 DNA: TGCGCCAGCAGCCCCCTTGGGGGGTTAGCTTTTTATTTT. Amino acid sequence: CASSPLGGLAFYF.

This chain connects TRBV5-1 to TRBJ2-3, with D perhaps being TRBD1 or TRBD2 (5 bases each). Germline CDR1 and CDR2: SGHRS and YFSETQ. This CDR3 has 15 amino acids. The V end was cut by 2 bases, the J end by 2 bases, with 12 bases between. The CDR3 spells CASSLGTLITDTQYF. In DNA form, the CDR3 reads TGCGCCAGCAGCTTAGGGACCCTAATCACAGATACGCAGTATTTT.

The genes are TRBV3-1 and TRBJ2-3; TRBD2 is a possible D gene (6 bases). The CDR3 length is 16 residues. Germline V gene data show CDR1 as LGHDT and CDR2 as YNNKEL (reference sequence). Trimming removed 4 bases from V and 1 base from J, with 15 bases in between. CDR3 in DNA: TGTGCCAGCAGCCGACCGAAGACTAGTGGCACAGATACGCAGTATTTT. This codes for CASSRPKTSGTDTQYF.

This clonotype occurred a few times. The chain links TRBV30 to TRBJ2-3; TRBD1 aligns across 8 bases. The CDR3 covers 14 residues. Germline values: CDR1 GTSNPN, CDR2 SVGIG (reference sequence). The junction had 4 bases not matched to a gene; V was cut back by 5 bases and J by 0 bases. The CDR3 sequence: CAWQGAFSTDTQYF. As DNA, the CDR3 is TGTGCCTGGCAGGGGGCCTTTAGCACAGATACGCAGTATTTT. Complete variable domain (other parts from reference TRBV30 and TRBJ2-3): SQTIHQWPATLVQPVGSPLSLECTVEGTSNPNLYWYRQAAGRGLQLLFYSVGIGQISSEVPQNLSASRPQDRQFILSSKKLLLSDSGFYLCAWQGAFSTDTQYFGPGTRLTVL.

This clonotype showed up just a few times. The chain combines TRBV7-9 with TRBJ1-1, with no clear D. Germline values: CDR1 SEHNR, CDR2 FQNEAQ (reference sequence). V was cut by 2 bases and J by 6 bases, with 7 bases left in between. The CDR3 has 12 residues. CDR3: CASSLTLAEAFF. The DNA of the CDR3 is TGTGCCAGCAGCTTAACCCTCGCTGAAGCTTTCTTT.

The chain couples TRBV7-8 to TRBJ1-1, with D uncertain. The V end was cut by 4 bases, the J end by 5 bases, with 14 bases between. The germline CDR1 and CDR2 sequences are SGHVS and FQNEAQ. CDR3 length equals 14 residues. The chain's CDR3 is CASSSGILTTEAFF. As DNA, the CDR3 is TGTGCCAGCAGCTCTGGGATTTTGACAACTGAAGCTTTCTTT.

The J gene is TRBJ2-2, the V gene TRBV15; no firm D call. The germline V and J ends were trimmed by 0 bases and 6 bases, with 17 bases remaining between them. Germline CDR1 is LNHNV and CDR2 is YYDKDF (reference sequence). This CDR3 region has 17 residues. This chain's CDR3 is CATSRDLTVNESGELFF. The CDR3 DNA reads TGTGCCACCAGCAGAGACCTCACGGTCAATGAATCCGGGGAGCTGTTTTTT. Looking up the rest from reference TRBV15 and TRBJ2-2 gives the full variable domain: DAMVIQNPRYQVTQFGKPVTLSCSQTLNHNVMYWYQQKSSQAPKLLFHYYDKDFNNEADTPDNFQSRRPNTSFCFLDIRSPGLGDTAMYLCATSRDLTVNESGELFFGEGSRLTVL.

CDR3 nucleotide sequence: TGCGCCAGCAGCCCCCAGGAGGGTTCGTCCTACGAGCAGTACTTC. Its translation is CASSPQEGSSYEQYF. The chain is built from TRBV5-1 and TRBJ2-7, with a possible D match to TRBD2 (6 bases). The length of the CDR3 is 15 residues. From germline, CDR1 is SGHRS and CDR2 YFSETQ. V was shortened by 4 bases and J by 1 base, with 15 bases between the two germline ends.

Only a few counts were recorded for this clonotype. The J gene is TRBJ2-7, the V gene TRBV2; D might be TRBD1 (5 bases). The V end was cut by 4 bases, the J end by 6 bases, with 13 bases between. Germline CDR1 SNHLY, CDR2 FYNNEI. The CDR3 has 13 residues. The CDR3 nucleotides read TGTGCCAGCAGTGTTCCAGGGCGAGGCGAGCAGTACTTC. Protein: CASSVPGRGEQYF. Variable domain in full (rest from reference TRBV2 and TRBJ2-7): EPEVTQTPSHQVTQMGQEVILRCVPISNHLYFYWYRQILGQKVEFLVSFYNNEISEKSEIFDDQFSVERPDGSNFTLKIRSTKLEDSAMYFCASSVPGRGEQYFGPGTRLTVT.

This clonotype was found a few times. CDR3: CASSHFTGVPNYGYTF. The CDR3 DNA sequence: TGTGCCAGCAGCCATTTCACAGGGGTTCCTAACTATGGCTACACCTTC. This sequence joins TRBV7-2 and TRBJ1-2; TRBD1 matches 7 bases. This CDR3 has 16 amino acids. CDR1 is SGHTA and CDR2 is FQGNSA in the germline V gene. V gave up 5 bases and J gave up 0 bases; unmatched junction bases: 9.